One and the same sample provided the 21 T cell receptor beta chains below, sequenced in a study of T cell clonality in common variable immunodeficiency. Only in-frame clones appear in the TCRdb table, and some are missing; sequencing was by immunoSEQ multiplex PCR. Recorded here are some 64,000 clones, none singletons. The sequenced material came from peripheral blood mononuclear cells. The receptors were gathered from a person aged 18-69 years in good health.

This clone was seen ten or more times. Partial CDR3 DNA: TGTGCCAGCTCACCATCGATAGGGGCTGGGGCCAACGTC. Translated: CASSPSIGAGANV. In full, the CDR3 reads CASSPSIGAGANVLTF. The rearrangement joins TRBV18 to TRBJ2-6, with a weak D call TRBD1 (5 bases). The sequenced fragment ends 3 residues before the CDR3 boundary, so the rest is inferred from the germline J gene. The CDR3 is made up of 16 amino acids. CDR1 is KGHSH and CDR2 is LQKENI in the germline V gene. Trimming removed 2 bases from V and 2 bases from J, with 10 bases in between.

This clone was seen repeatedly, ten times or more. The read ends 3 residues early relative to the CDR3; the germline J gene fills the gap. The rearrangement uses TRBV2 and TRBJ1-1; 7 bases agree with TRBD1. Germline V lookup: CDR1 SNHLY, CDR2 FYNNEI. This CDR3 is built from 10 residues. The sequenced part of the CDR3 DNA is TGTGCCAGCATGAGGGGGCGG. Protein product: CASMRGR. From start to end, the CDR3 is CASMRGRAFF.

This clone was detected ten times or more. The read ends 3 residues early relative to the CDR3; the germline J gene fills the gap. This chain connects TRBV20-1 to TRBJ2-7; 9 positions agree with TRBD1. This CDR3 has 14 residues. CDR1 is DFQATT, CDR2 SNEGSKA, per germline (reference sequence). The trim removed 5 bases at V and 2 bases at J, leaving 7 bases unmatched. The CDR3 here is CSAFIQGATYEQYF. Incomplete CDR3 DNA: TGCAGTGCTTTCATACAGGGGGCAACCTACGAG.

This clone was observed at least ten times. The read falls 3 residues short of the CDR3 end, and the missing part is taken from the germline J gene. The chain carries TRBV13 and TRBJ1-1; D not certain. The CDR3 covers 16 residues. The germline V and J ends were trimmed by 5 bases and 4 bases, with 20 bases remaining between them. Germline V gene lookup returns CDR1 PRHDT and CDR2 FYEKMQ (reference sequence). Incomplete CDR3 DNA: TGTGCCAGCAGCCAACGGGGTAGGACGGGAGGCACTGAA. Its protein product is CASSQRGRTGGTE. The full CDR3 is CASSQRGRTGGTEAFF.

This clone was counted a few times. The CDR3 is cut off 3 residues early in the read; its end comes from the germline J gene. The chain is built from TRBV2 and TRBJ2-7, with 11 bases lining up with TRBD1. Germline loops: CDR1 SNHLY, CDR2 FYNNEI. The J segment lost 6 bases and the V segment lost 3 bases, leaving 10 bases of the junction unmatched. CDR3 length equals 16 residues. The sequenced CDR3 bases are TGTGCCAGCAGTGACGTGGACAGGGGGCGGGGGGTCGAG. This gives the protein CASSDVDRGRGVE. In full, the CDR3 reads CASSDVDRGRGVEQYF.

The table lists this clone with many counts. The CDR3 end falls 3 residues outside the read, so it is completed with the germline J gene. The chain joins TRBV29-1 to TRBJ2-7; D is possibly TRBD1 (6 bases). Germline loops: CDR1 SQVTM, CDR2 ANQGSEA. The CDR3 sequence is 13 residues long. V gave up 1 base and J gave up 2 bases, with 9 bases separating them. The CDR3 loop reads CSVEGSGAYEQYF. The CDR3 bases that were read are TGCAGCGTTGAAGGTTCAGGGGCCTACGAG.

This clone turned up a few times. From the germline J gene comes the end of the CDR3, since the read stops 3 residues before it. V usage is TRBV2 and J usage is TRBJ2-3; 10 bases are a match to TRBD2. Trimming took 6 bases from V and 5 from J; bases not matched to a gene: 2. Germline-derived CDR1 and CDR2 are SNHLY and FYNNEI. The CDR3 is 13 residues long. CDR3 DNA, as far as it was read: TGTGCCAGCAGGGGACTAGCGAGAGATACG. Encoded protein: CASRGLARDT. The whole CDR3 sequence reads CASRGLARDTQYF.

This clone was seen many times. The read ends 3 residues early relative to the CDR3; the germline J gene fills the gap. The chain uses TRBV5-1 and TRBJ1-5, with 7 nucleotides matching TRBD1. The CDR3 length is 14 residues. The junction had 7 bases not matched to a gene; V was cut back by 3 bases and J by 7 bases. Per germline, CDR1 SGHRS and CDR2 YFSETQ. CDR3 sequence: CASSSGTVIQPQHF. CDR3 DNA, as far as it was read: TGCGCCAGCAGCTCCGGGACAGTTATACAGCCC.

In its sample, this clone was seen many times. The read comes to an end 3 residues before the CDR3 does, leaving the germline J gene to fill in the end. The chain recombines TRBV4-1 with TRBJ1-2, with D unclear. The CDR3 spans 14 residues. Germline CDR1 MGHRA, CDR2 YSYEKL. CDR3 DNA (partial): TGCGCCAGCAGCCAAGATCGAACAACCGAGGGC. Amino acids: CASSQDRTTEG. From start to end, the CDR3 is CASSQDRTTEGYTF.

This clone was detected ten times or more. The CDR3 goes on 3 residues after the read ends, and that part is filled in from the germline J gene. This chain joins TRBV4-1 and TRBJ1-5; weak D call: TRBD1 (6 bases). V was pared by 0 bases and J by 9 bases, with 18 bases between. Germline V gene lookup returns CDR1 MGHRA and CDR2 YSYEKL. The CDR3 runs to 16 residues. The CDR3: CASSQEVGQGLRPQHF. CDR3 bases read: TGCGCCAGCAGCCAAGAAGTCGGGCAGGGGTTGAGGCCC.

Ten or more counts support this clone. The missing CDR3 end, 3 residues past where the read stops, is filled in from the germline J gene. The chain combines TRBV20-1 with TRBJ2-3; 7 bases agree with TRBD2. CDR1 and CDR2 from the germline V gene are DFQATT and SNEGSKA (reference sequence). This CDR3 has 15 amino acids. The V segment lost 4 bases and the J segment 2 bases; nucleotides outside the gene matches: 9. The CDR3 DNA, read in part, is TGCAGTGCTACCCTAACTAGCGCCACCACAGATACG. This codes for CSATLTSATTDT. The whole CDR3 sequence is CSATLTSATTDTQYF.

This clone was seen ten or more times. The DNA ends 3 residues before the CDR3 does, and the rest of the CDR3 is filled in from the germline J gene. The V call is TRBV6-1, the J call TRBJ2-1, with 8 bases that match TRBD2. The CDR3 is made up of 15 amino acids. With 4 bases clipped from V and 7 bases from J, the junction kept 9 bases outside the gene matches. Germline V gene data show CDR1 as MNHNS and CDR2 as SASEGT. The CDR3 reads CASSAPGLGLNEQFF. The DNA read from the CDR3 is TGTGCCAGCAGTGCCCCGGGACTAGGGCTGAATGAG.

Ten or more counts support this clone. The read gets to within 3 residues of the CDR3 end, and the germline J gene fills in the rest. This chain connects TRBV5-1 to TRBJ2-7, with 10 bases matching TRBD1. CDR3 length: 14 residues. Germline loops: CDR1 SGHRS, CDR2 YFSETQ. V lost 4 bases to trimming and J lost 3 bases; unmatched junction nucleotides: 4. Incomplete CDR3 DNA: TGCGCCAGCAGCCGCGGGACAGGGGACTACGAG. The encoded protein is CASSRGTGDYE. In full, the CDR3 reads CASSRGTGDYEQYF.

This clone showed up many times. The CDR3 end falls 3 residues outside the read, so it is completed with the germline J gene. Different DNA sequences within this sample yield the same CDR3. The chain links TRBV6-1 to TRBJ2-3; 11 bases are shared with TRBD2. CDR1 and CDR2 (germline): MNHNS, SASEGT. This CDR3 contains 16 residues. V lost 4 bases to trimming and J lost 1 base; unmatched junction nucleotides: 4. The CDR3 protein is CASSATSGGRTDTQYF. The CDR3 DNA, read in part, is TGTGCCAGCAGTGCTACTAGCGGGGGCCGCACAGATACG.

This clone was recorded many times. The read is 3 residues too short to cover the CDR3 end, so that end is filled in from the germline J gene. The rearrangement uses TRBV29-1 and TRBJ1-1; D is uncertain. Deletions cut 5 bases from V and 0 bases from J, with 7 bases between. From germline, CDR1 is SQVTM and CDR2 ANQGSEA. The CDR3 spans 12 residues. The chain's CDR3 is CSVKGMNTEAFF. CDR3 DNA, as far as it was read: TGCAGCGTTAAGGGCATGAACACTGAA.

In this sample, this clone turned up many times. The CDR3 extends 3 residues past the end of the read, so its final part is completed from the germline J gene. The chain uses TRBV19 and TRBJ1-2; TRBD1 might be the D (6 bases). V lost 3 bases and J lost 2, with 10 bases in between. The germline gives CDR1 LNHDA, CDR2 SQIVND (reference sequence). The CDR3 extends over 14 amino acids. CDR3 DNA, as far as it was read: TGTGCCAGTAGTATCGGTGACAGGAACTATGGC. This codes for CASSIGDRNYG. The entire CDR3 sequence reads CASSIGDRNYGYTF.

This clone was detected ten times or more. The sequenced part of the CDR3 DNA is TGTGCCAGCTCCCCCCCGCGGCAGTCGGGCACCGGGGAG. Translated, it gives CASSPPRQSGTGE. The whole CDR3 is CASSPPRQSGTGELFF. The chain couples TRBV18 to TRBJ2-2; D not resolved. The read terminates 3 residues before the CDR3 end, so the remaining end is supplied by the germline J gene. The V end lost 6 bases, the J end lost 4 bases, and 18 bases lay between the germline ends. The germline V gene has CDR1 KGHSH and CDR2 LQKENI. The CDR3 length is 16 residues.

This clone has a count of ten or more. The missing CDR3 end, 3 residues past where the read stops, is filled in from the germline J gene. The genes are TRBV20-1 and TRBJ1-2, with D possibly matching TRBD1 (6 bases). The germline V gene encodes CDR1 DFQATT and CDR2 SNEGSKA (reference sequence). This CDR3 has 15 residues. Trimming removed 2 bases from V and 6 bases from J, with 19 bases in between. Incomplete CDR3 DNA: TGCAGTGCTAGATATATTAGGGGGGGCGCGGATGGC. The encoded protein is CSARYIRGGADG. The entire CDR3 sequence reads CSARYIRGGADGYTF.

This clone was observed at least ten times. The read gets to within 3 residues of the CDR3 end, and the germline J gene fills in the rest. The rearrangement uses TRBV20-1 and TRBJ1-5; TRBD1 aligns across 7 bases. V gave up 1 base and J gave up 3 bases; unmatched junction bases: 15. The CDR3 runs to 18 residues. Germline V gives CDR1 DFQATT, CDR2 SNEGSKA (reference sequence). CDR3: CSARGGQGGGGPNQPQHF. CDR3 DNA (partial): TGCAGTGCTAGAGGAGGCCAGGGGGGTGGGGGGCCCAATCAGCCC.

This clone was observed at least ten times. Read sequence stops 3 residues before the CDR3 end, and the germline J gene provides the missing end. V usage is TRBV19 and J usage is TRBJ2-7; TRBD1 aligns across 9 bases. V lost 6 bases, J lost 4 bases, and 13 bases stayed unmatched. CDR1 and CDR2 from the germline V gene are LNHDA and SQIVND (reference sequence). This CDR3 has 16 amino acids. The CDR3 bases that were read are TGTGCCAGTAGCCCGAGCCCTATAGGGACAGGGTACGAG. Translating it yields CASSPSPIGTGYE. The whole CDR3 is CASSPSPIGTGYEQYF.

There are many counts of this clone. The read gets to within 3 residues of the CDR3 end, and the germline J gene fills in the rest. The rearrangement joins TRBV10-3 to TRBJ1-5; TRBD1 is a possible D gene (5 bases). The germline CDR1 and CDR2 sequences are ENHRY and SYGVKD. The CDR3 extends over 15 amino acids. Trimming removed 3 bases at V and 0 bases at J, with 9 bases between. Incomplete CDR3 DNA: TGTGCCATCAGTGAAGGAGGACATAGCAATCAGCCC. Its protein is CAISEGGHSNQP. The whole CDR3 sequence is CAISEGGHSNQPQHF.